This T cell receptor (beta chain) was profiled in a study of blood T cell repertoires in COVID-19. Overall study context: Some COVID-19 samples were acute and others convalescent; all came from the United States, Italy and Spain. The analysed material was cDNA or gDNA that came from T cells, B-cell-depleted T cells, or PBMCs.

Source study methods: Reference gene primer amplification yielded estimated nucleated cell counts. TCRdb keeps only in-frame clones here, not all; method: immunoSEQ multiplex PCR. D and trimming were read from the DNA, whereas the V and J calls and clone size are those reported in that table. This table has 55,000 to 90,000 clones, 88% appearing once. The sequence was collected from a human donor in a cohort sampled during active COVID-19. The sample comprised peripheral blood.

The CDR3 nucleotides are TGCGCCAGCATAGGAGGACTAGATCGCACCGGGGAGCTGTTTTTT. The encoded protein is CASIGGLDRTGELFF. V is TRBV5-1 and J is TRBJ2-2; 7 bases are shared with TRBD2. Germline CDR1 is SGHRS and CDR2 is YFSETQ. V gave up 6 bases and J gave up 4 bases; unmatched junction bases: 9. This CDR3 contains 15 residues.